The 28 T cell receptor beta chains below all came from one sample that was sequenced in a study of cytomegalovirus exposure and HLA in healthy donors. This table comes from immunoSEQ multiplex PCR, and its TCRdb copy is limited to in-frame clones, with some not included. The sample yields about 330,000 clones, roughly 90% seen once. The sequenced material came from PBMCs. The origin of the receptors is a woman aged 18-30 years in good health and CMV-seronegative.

The V gene is TRBV28, the J gene TRBJ1-2, with a weak D call TRBD1 (6 bases). V lost 2 bases and J 3 bases, leaving 10 bases between the germline ends. The germline V gene encodes CDR1 MDHEN and CDR2 SYDVKM. The CDR3 length is 14 residues. Written as DNA, the CDR3 is TGTGCCAGCAGTTTAGGAAGGGGGTACTATGGCTACACCTTC. It encodes CASSLGRGYYGYTF.

V is TRBV11-3 and J is TRBJ2-1; possibly TRBD2 for D (5 bases). Germline V CDR1 and CDR2: SGHNT, YENEEA. The V and J ends lost 8 bases and 6 bases respectively, with 14 bases between them. This CDR3 region has 13 residues. The CDR3 sequence is CASSSLNSNEQFF. CDR3 nucleotides: TGTGCCAGCTCTAGCCTCAATAGCAATGAGCAGTTCTTC.

This chain uses TRBV2 with TRBJ2-2; 8 positions agree with TRBD2. V shed 8 bases and J 1 base; nucleotides not matched to a gene: 9. Looked up from germline, CDR1 is SNHLY and CDR2 is FYNNEI. CDR3 length: 16 amino acids. CDR3 coding DNA: TGTGCCAGCGGGGAAGAGAGCGGGGGGAACACCGGGGAGCTGTTTTTT. This codes for CASGEESGGNTGELFF.

This clone has only one observation. The chain links TRBV4-1 to TRBJ2-7, with 12 bases identical to TRBD2. CDR1 is MGHRA and CDR2 is YSYEKL in the germline V gene. The CDR3 consists of 16 residues. J gave up 6 bases and V 4 bases, and 10 bases lay outside the gene matches. CDR3 DNA: TGCGCCAGCAGCCCCTCGCTAGCGGGAGGGGGGACCGAGCAGTACTTC. It specifies CASSPSLAGGGTEQYF.

This chain connects TRBV2 to TRBJ2-3; 8 bases agree with TRBD2. The trim removed 11 bases at V and 4 bases at J, leaving 8 bases unmatched. The CDR3 loop spans 13 amino acids. The germline V gene has CDR1 SNHLY and CDR2 FYNNEI. This CDR3 reads CAARTSRSDTQYF. The CDR3 region has the DNA TGTGCCGCCCGGACTAGCAGATCAGATACGCAGTATTTT.

J is TRBJ2-7 and V is TRBV4-3, with D maybe TRBD1 (6 bases). This CDR3 region has 16 residues. Germline V CDR1 and CDR2: LGHNA, YSLEER. Deletions cut 0 bases from V and 0 bases from J, with 12 bases between. The CDR3 region is CASSQDRGWSSYEQYF. The CDR3 coding sequence is TGCGCCAGCAGCCAAGACAGGGGATGGAGCTCCTACGAGCAGTACTTC.

The V gene is TRBV30, the J gene TRBJ2-7; TRBD2 aligns across 9 bases. The V segment lost 2 bases and the J segment 6 bases; nucleotides outside the gene matches: 5. CDR1 is GTSNPN, CDR2 SVGIG, per germline (reference sequence). CDR3 length equals 13 residues. CDR3 amino acids: CAWSPGLAFEQYF. The CDR3 nucleotides read TGTGCCTGGAGTCCGGGACTAGCTTTCGAGCAGTACTTC.

The chain carries TRBV15 and TRBJ2-7, with 9 bases matching TRBD1. There are 15 residues in the CDR3. Germline V gene sequence: CDR1 LNHNV, CDR2 YYDKDF (reference sequence). The V gene end was trimmed by 4 bases and the J gene end by 3 bases; junction bases not matched to a gene: 7. This chain's CDR3 is CATSTLTGGDYEQYF. The DNA of the CDR3 is TGTGCCACCAGCACCTTGACAGGGGGAGACTACGAGCAGTACTTC.

The V call is TRBV28, the J call TRBJ1-2; the D is unclear. Deletions cut 5 bases from V and 6 bases from J, with 10 bases between. The CDR3 is made up of 12 amino acids. Per the germline V gene, CDR1 is MDHEN and CDR2 is SYDVKM. The CDR3 DNA reads TGTGCCAGCAGTCACCCGGGTAATGGCTACACCTTC. Translation: CASSHPGNGYTF.

Remarks on this clone: The same CDR3 can be traced to other DNA sequences in this sample. This chain links TRBV4-3 with TRBJ2-7, with 13 bases matching TRBD2. J was trimmed by 0 bases and V by 1 base; bases with no gene match: 0. The germline gives CDR1 LGHNA, CDR2 YSLEER. CDR3 length: 16 residues. As DNA, the CDR3 is TGCGCCAGCAGCCAAGGGACTAGCGGGAGCTCCTACGAGCAGTACTTC. Its protein product is CASSQGTSGSSYEQYF.

This sequence joins TRBV6-5 and TRBJ2-7; 7 bases are shared with TRBD1. The V segment lost 5 bases and the J segment 2 bases; nucleotides outside the gene matches: 3. Per germline, CDR1 MNHEY and CDR2 SVGAGI. The CDR3 sequence is 13 residues long. In nucleotides, the CDR3 is TGTGCCAGCAGTGTCACAGGGGCCTACGAGCAGTACTTC. Amino acid sequence: CASSVTGAYEQYF.

This chain joins TRBV27 and TRBJ1-5; 10 bases fit TRBD1. Germline V lookup: CDR1 MNHEY, CDR2 SMNVEV (reference sequence). This CDR3 has 14 residues. V shed 6 bases and J 6 bases; nucleotides not matched to a gene: 5. The CDR3 sequence: CASRATGGPQPQHF. The CDR3, as DNA: TGTGCCAGCAGGGCGACAGGGGGCCCTCAGCCCCAGCATTTT.

This sequence joins TRBV13 and TRBJ2-7; D remains ambiguous. The V gene's germline CDR1 is PRHDT and CDR2 FYEKMQ (reference sequence). V was pared by 5 bases and J by 1 base, with 18 bases between. The CDR3 loop spans 16 amino acids. In DNA form, the CDR3 reads TGTGCCAGCAGCCTACCCGGCGGCAGCTCTTCCTACGAGCAGTACTTC. Residues: CASSLPGGSSSYEQYF.

The gene calls are TRBV7-2 and TRBJ2-7, with D possibly TRBD2 on 5 matching bases. CDR1 and CDR2 (germline): SGHTA, FQGNSA. Between the trimmed V and J ends, which lost 3 bases and 1 base, there was a span of 13 bases. The CDR3 has 15 residues. The CDR3 spells CASSLTLERSYEQYF. CDR3 DNA: TGTGCCAGCAGCTTGACACTAGAGAGATCCTACGAGCAGTACTTC. The entire variable domain, with the rest obtained from reference TRBV7-2 and TRBJ2-7, is as follows: GAGVSQSPSNKVTEKGKDVELRCDPISGHTALYWYRQSLGQGLEFLIYFQGNSAPDKSGLPSDRFSAERTGGSVSTLTIQRTQQEDSAVYLCASSLTLERSYEQYFGPGTRLTVT.

The chain carries TRBV7-9 and TRBJ2-1, with D perhaps matching TRBD1 (6 bases). Per the germline V gene, CDR1 is SEHNR and CDR2 is FQNEAQ (reference sequence). The length of the CDR3 is 14 residues. V was trimmed by 2 bases and J by 6 bases, leaving 11 bases between them. The DNA for the CDR3 is TGTGCCAGCAGCTTAAACAGGGTGGGCAATGAGCAGTTCTTC. Protein sequence: CASSLNRVGNEQFF. Full variable domain (missing parts from reference TRBV7-9 and TRBJ2-1): DTGVSQNPRHKITKRGQNVTFRCDPISEHNRLYWYRQTLGQGPEFLTYFQNEAQLEKSRLLSDRFSAERPKGSFSTLEIQRTEQGDSAMYLCASSLNRVGNEQFFGPGTRLTVL.

This sequence joins TRBV4-2 and TRBJ2-1, with D possibly being TRBD1 (6 bases). CDR1 and CDR2 from the germline V gene are LGHNA and YNFKEQ. Trimming removed 0 bases at V and 3 bases at J, with 9 bases between. The CDR3 extends over 15 amino acids. The CDR3: CASSQEAGDYNEQFF. The CDR3 region has the DNA TGTGCCAGCAGCCAAGAAGCAGGGGACTACAATGAGCAGTTCTTC.

Here the CDR3 reads CASSQDLRNTGELFF. CDR3 sequence (DNA): TGCGCCAGCAGCCAAGACCTGAGGAACACCGGGGAGCTGTTTTTT. The chain couples TRBV4-3 to TRBJ2-2; no reliable D call. V was pared by 0 bases and J by 1 base, with 6 bases between. From germline, CDR1 is LGHNA and CDR2 YSLEER. This CDR3 is 15 amino acids long.

V gene TRBV5-1 combines with J gene TRBJ1-4; no clear D gene. V shed 5 bases and J shed 8 bases, with 13 bases lying between them. From germline, CDR1 is SGHRS and CDR2 YFSETQ. This CDR3 spans 13 amino acids. CDR3 amino acids: CASREGGNEKLFF. CDR3 coding DNA: TGCGCCAGCAGGGAGGGAGGGAACGAAAAACTGTTTTTT.

The CDR3 region has the DNA TGTGCCAGCAGCTTAGGAACAGGGACGGCTTTCTTT. As protein: CASSLGTGTAFF. The chain couples TRBV11-1 to TRBJ1-1, with a possible D match to TRBD1 (6 bases). V lost 1 base to trimming and J lost 11 bases, with 11 bases between them. The CDR3 is 12 amino acids. In germline, CDR1 is SGHAT, CDR2 FQDESV (reference sequence).

This clone was observed once. V usage is TRBV2 and J usage is TRBJ1-5; 8 bases line up with TRBD1. CDR1 and CDR2 from the germline V gene are SNHLY and FYNNEI. Unmatched junction bases numbered 3, after V lost 6 bases and J lost 2 bases. This CDR3 has 14 residues. CDR3 in DNA: TGTGCCAGCAGCGCAGGGGGCCGCAATCAGCCCCAGCATTTT. Protein: CASSAGGRNQPQHF. The full variable domain, rest sourced from reference TRBV2 and TRBJ1-5, is EPEVTQTPSHQVTQMGQEVILRCVPISNHLYFYWYRQILGQKVEFLVSFYNNEISEKSEIFDDQFSVERPDGSNFTLKIRSTKLEDSAMYFCASSAGGRNQPQHFGDGTRLSIL.

The chain employs TRBV6-1 and TRBJ1-2, with 7 bases lining up with TRBD1. Trimming removed 1 base from V and 3 bases from J; junction bases left unmatched: 14. Germline V gives CDR1 MNHNS, CDR2 SASEGT. CDR3 length: 18 amino acids. The CDR3, as DNA: TGTGCCAGCAGTGAAGGGGGGTCAGGGGGGCTTCCCTACTATGGCTACACCTTC. Amino acids: CASSEGGSGGLPYYGYTF.

This chain links TRBV6-6 with TRBJ1-5; D possibly corresponds to TRBD1 (6 bases). The germline V and J ends were trimmed by 5 bases and 5 bases, with 10 bases remaining between them. CDR1 MNHNY and CDR2 SVGAGI come from the germline V gene (reference sequence). CDR3 length equals 13 residues. The CDR3 DNA sequence: TGTGCCAGCAGTAGACAGGCCTATCAGCCCCAGCATTTT. It translates to CASSRQAYQPQHF.

The gene calls are TRBV7-2 and TRBJ2-1; possibly TRBD2 for D (6 bases). Germline-derived CDR1 and CDR2 are SGHTA and FQGNSA. V lost 6 bases to trimming and J lost 5 bases, with 11 bases between them. The CDR3 runs to 13 residues. This CDR3 is CASRDPGDNEQFF. DNA for the CDR3: TGTGCCAGCAGGGATCCGGGGGACAATGAGCAGTTCTTC.

The chain has TRBV7-2 and TRBJ2-3; D not resolved. The CDR3 spans 13 residues. Germline CDR1 reads SGHTA; CDR2 reads FQGNSA. With 1 base removed from V and 4 bases from J, the gap between germline ends came to 6 bases. CDR3 sequence reads: CASSLEGADTQYF. CDR3 in DNA: TGTGCCAGCAGCTTAGAAGGAGCAGATACGCAGTATTTT.

The rearrangement links TRBV28 to TRBJ1-4, with 11 positions matching TRBD1. The CDR3 is 15 amino acids. Trimming removed 5 bases from V and 7 bases from J; junction bases left unmatched: 6. CDR1 is MDHEN, CDR2 SYDVKM, per germline. CDR3 protein: CASSRPGTGGEKLFF. DNA for the CDR3: TGTGCCAGCAGTCGCCCCGGGACAGGGGGTGAAAAACTGTTTTTT.

The rearrangement joins TRBV18 to TRBJ1-5; the D gene is possibly TRBD1 (5 bases). The V gene lost 3 bases and the J gene lost 9 bases, with 12 bases spanning the gap. This CDR3 is 13 amino acids long. The germline CDR1 and CDR2 sequences are KGHSH and LQKENI. Here the CDR3 DNA reads TGTGCCAGCTCACCGGGCAGGGAAAGGCCCCAGCATTTT. Protein sequence: CASSPGRERPQHF.

The V call is TRBV10-3, the J call TRBJ2-2, with unresolved D. Germline CDR1 and CDR2: ENHRY and SYGVKD. Deletions cut 4 bases from V and 0 bases from J, with 12 bases between. This CDR3 region has 16 residues. CDR3 nucleotide sequence: TGTGCCATCAGTGTCTTCATGGCAGCGAACACCGGGGAGCTGTTTTTT. Translated, it gives CAISVFMAANTGELFF.

V gene TRBV2 combines with J gene TRBJ1-4, with D tentatively TRBD1 (6 bases). CDR1 and CDR2 (germline): SNHLY, FYNNEI. The CDR3 length is 13 residues. Trimming took 6 bases from V and 8 from J, leaving 13 bases between them. The CDR3 is CASSLSGEEKLFF. Here the CDR3 DNA reads TGTGCCAGCAGCCTCTCAGGGGAAGAAAAACTGTTTTTT.